The entry below describes one TCR beta chain. Between the trimmed V and J ends, which lost 5 bases and 1 base, there was a span of 11 bases. The germline V gene encodes CDR1 SEHNR and CDR2 FQNEAQ (reference sequence). The CDR3 is 14 amino acids. This sample was included in a study of cytomegalovirus exposure and HLA in healthy donors. In the PCR, 60 Vbeta and 13 Jbeta primers were used. Under the authors' procedure: Some 80 million unique TCR beta chains, roughly 10 million shared, were counted in a later analysis. Clones were sequenced by immunoSEQ multiplex PCR, and TCRdb holds only the in-frame ones, with some missing. D and trimming were read from the DNA, whereas the V and J calls and clone size are those reported in that table. This sample carries approximately 170,000 clones, around 68% of them seen once, and the ten largest clones take approximately 1.3%.

The V call is TRBV7-9, the J call TRBJ1-1, with D possibly TRBD1 on 6 matching bases. Material: PBMCs. The clonotype originates from a man in his fifties in good health and CMV-seronegative. The CDR3 is CASSRDIRNTEAFF. As DNA, the CDR3 is TGTGCCAGCAGCAGGGACATTAGGAACACTGAAGCTTTCTTT. Using reference TRBV7-9 and TRBJ1-1 for the parts outside the CDR3, the full variable domain is DTGVSQNPRHKITKRGQNVTFRCDPISEHNRLYWYRQTLGQGPEFLTYFQNEAQLEKSRLLSDRFSAERPKGSFSTLEIQRTEQGDSAMYLCASSRDIRNTEAFFGQGTRLTVV.